What follows are 23 T cell receptor beta chains derived from one specimen sequenced in a study of human T cells and chemical hapten exposure. Described time point: patch test 1, 2 weeks after DPC sensitization. Sample treatment: therapeutic diphenylcyclopropenone sensitization with weekly scalp DPC. TCRdb re-called the RACE reads with MiXCR, one entry per CDR3 protein. The sample yields roughly 180,000 distinct CDR3 sequences, 20% to 25% seen once. Specimen: whole blood, collected in connection with sensitization to the hapten diphenylcyclopropenone (DPC). The receptors shown here come from a woman aged 45-65 years with alopecia areata. Some clones in this sample may be carry-over from other donors' samples.

This clonotype was seen a handful of times. V is TRBV7-8 and J is TRBJ1-1; D unclear. V was pared by 1 base and J by 1 base, with 7 bases between. From germline, CDR1 is SGHVS and CDR2 FQNEAQ. The CDR3 length is 14 residues. The chain's CDR3 is CASSLERTNTEAFF. CDR3 nucleotide sequence: TGTGCCAGCAGCTTAGAGCGGACGAACACTGAAGCTTTCTTT.

The genes are TRBV6-1 and TRBJ1-2; D not resolved. The CDR3 has 15 residues. CDR1 and CDR2 (germline): MNHNS, SASEGT. V lost 5 bases and J 0 bases, leaving 13 bases between the germline ends. The DNA of the CDR3 is TGTGCCAGCAGTTCCGGATCCAAAGCTAACTATGGCTACACCTTC. Translated: CASSSGSKANYGYTF.

The chain links TRBV5-4 to TRBJ2-7; 10 nucleotides line up with TRBD2. Germline values: CDR1 SGHNT, CDR2 YYREEE (reference sequence). V shed 3 bases and J 0 bases; nucleotides not matched to a gene: 6. The CDR3 has 16 residues. The chain's CDR3 is CASSSVAGGGSYEQYF. CDR3 nucleotides: TGTGCCAGCAGCTCGGTAGCGGGAGGCGGCTCCTACGAGCAGTACTTC.

In its sample, this clonotype was seen a few times. The rearrangement joins TRBV20-1 to TRBJ2-1, with 11 bases matching TRBD2. CDR1 and CDR2 (germline): DFQATT, SNEGSKA (reference sequence). The CDR3 consists of 13 residues. V lost 6 bases, J lost 7 bases, and 5 bases stayed unmatched. The CDR3 region has the DNA TGCAGTGCCGAGACTAGCGGGACAAATGAGCAGTTCTTC. Residues: CSAETSGTNEQFF.

This clonotype was detected a few times. This chain joins TRBV12-3 or TRBV12-4 and TRBJ2-4; D gene uncertain. This CDR3 has 12 amino acids. Trimming shortened V by 7 bases and J by 1 base, and 5 bases separated the two germline ends. The CDR3 region is CASTGAKNIQYF. The CDR3, as DNA: TGTGCCAGCACCGGGGCCAAAAACATTCAGTACTTC.

This clonotype was picked up a small number of times. The V gene is TRBV11-1, the J gene TRBJ1-1; no reliable D call. Trimming left V 3 bases short and J 6 bases short, with 14 bases between. This CDR3 contains 14 residues. CDR1 is SGHAT and CDR2 is FQDESV in the germline V gene (reference sequence). The CDR3 loop reads CASSLTLGSSEAFF. As DNA, the CDR3 is TGTGCCAGCAGCTTGACCCTGGGATCTTCTGAAGCTTTCTTT.

This clonotype was counted ten times or more. The rearrangement uses TRBV7-9 and TRBJ2-2; unclear D gene. The germline CDR1 and CDR2 sequences are SEHNR and FQNEAQ (reference sequence). Trimming cost V 7 bases and J 5 bases, with 14 bases left between them. CDR3 length equals 14 residues. The CDR3 nucleotides are TGTGCCAGCACCCTGGCACTCCGGACCGGGGAGCTGTTTTTT. This sequence encodes CASTLALRTGELFF.

This clonotype was found a few times. J is TRBJ1-5 and V is TRBV2; the D is unclear. Germline lookup yields CDR1 SNHLY and CDR2 FYNNEI. There are 13 residues in the CDR3. The V and J ends lost 8 bases and 4 bases respectively, with 12 bases between them. The DNA of the CDR3 is TGTGCCAGCGCCCCTCCCGAAAATCAGCCCCAGCATTTT. This codes for CASAPPENQPQHF.

This chain links TRBV12-3 or TRBV12-4 with TRBJ2-2; no firm D call. This CDR3 comprises 13 residues. Trimming shortened V by 7 bases and J by 3 bases, and 9 bases separated the two germline ends. The CDR3 DNA is TGTGCCAGCAATGTGGGTTACACCGGGGAGCTGTTTTTT. Protein product: CASNVGYTGELFF.

V usage is TRBV10-3 and J usage is TRBJ2-1, with 8 bases matching TRBD2. Germline assignment: CDR1 ENHRY and CDR2 SYGVKD. With V trimmed by 6 bases and J by 2 bases, 21 bases remained unmatched. This CDR3 is built from 20 residues. CDR3 sequence: CAISLLGSGGRPDAYNEQFF. CDR3 DNA sequence: TGTGCCATCAGCCTACTAGGGTCTGGCGGGAGGCCCGACGCCTACAATGAGCAGTTCTTC.

This clonotype was seen a handful of times. This sequence joins TRBV27 and TRBJ1-5, with D uncertain. The V gene lost 5 bases and the J gene lost 0 bases, with 11 bases spanning the gap. There are 15 residues in the CDR3. Germline CDR1 is MNHEY and CDR2 is SMNVEV (reference sequence). The CDR3 nucleotides read TGTGCCAGCAGTCCCGGCAGGAATAGCAATCAGCCCCAGCATTTT. Translation gives CASSPGRNSNQPQHF.

This clonotype has only a few counts. This chain joins TRBV18 and TRBJ2-7; TRBD2 matches at 9 bases. The CDR3 has 16 amino acids. Germline loops: CDR1 KGHSH, CDR2 LQKENI. Losses at the gene ends were 3 bases for V and 2 bases for J; bases not matched to a gene: 8. In DNA form, the CDR3 reads TGTGCCAGCTCACCTAGGCCCGCTAGCGGGGCCTACGAGCAGTACTTC. It is translated as CASSPRPASGAYEQYF. Supplemented by reference TRBV18 and TRBJ2-7, the full variable domain reads NAGVMQNPRHLVRRRGQEARLRCSPMKGHSHVYWYRQLPEEGLKFMVYLQKENIIDESGMPKERFSAEFPKEGPSILRIQQVVRGDSAAYFCASSPRPASGAYEQYFGPGTRLTVT.

This clonotype was picked up many times. The chain couples TRBV10-2 to TRBJ2-2; 9 nucleotides line up with TRBD1. Trimming removed 8 bases from V and 6 bases from J; junction bases left unmatched: 7. The CDR3 is made up of 14 amino acids. The germline V gene has CDR1 WSHSY and CDR2 SAAADI. The CDR3 region is CASLTDRGAGELFF. The CDR3 coding sequence is TGCGCCAGCCTCACGGACAGGGGAGCCGGGGAGCTGTTTTTT.

The chain uses TRBV15 and TRBJ2-1; D might be TRBD1 (6 bases). CDR1 is LNHNV and CDR2 is YYDKDF in the germline V gene (reference sequence). The CDR3 runs to 16 residues. V dropped 4 bases and J dropped 6 bases, with 19 bases sitting between them. The CDR3 nucleotides are TGTGCCACCAGCAATACCGGGACACCTGGACTCAATGAGCAGTTCTTC. Its protein product is CATSNTGTPGLNEQFF.

The rearrangement uses TRBV6-5 and TRBJ2-1, with 11 bases that match TRBD2. V shed 2 bases and J 2 bases; nucleotides not matched to a gene: 2. The CDR3 extends over 16 amino acids. Germline values: CDR1 MNHEY, CDR2 SVGAGI. This CDR3 is CASSYQLAGAYNEQFF. In nucleotides, the CDR3 is TGTGCCAGCAGTTACCAACTAGCGGGGGCCTACAATGAGCAGTTCTTC.

For this clonotype: Relative to the germline gene, one junction end is altered; a read error may explain this. V is TRBV20-1 and J is TRBJ2-3; 10 nucleotides agree with TRBD2. CDR3 length: 14 amino acids. CDR1 is DFQATT, CDR2 SNEGSKA, per germline (reference sequence). CDR3 amino acids: CSARGLAGVDTQYF. The CDR3 region has the DNA TGCAGTGCGAGAGGGCTAGCGGGGGTGGATACGCAGTATTTT.

The chain recombines TRBV20-1 with TRBJ2-3, with D tentatively TRBD1 (5 bases). Germline CDR1 reads DFQATT; CDR2 reads SNEGSKA (reference sequence). Trimming left V 5 bases short and J 1 base short, with 16 bases between. This CDR3 contains 15 residues. The CDR3 bases are TGCAGTGCTGGGTTGGGGCGGAGCCGCACAGATACGCAGTATTTT. It codes for CSAGLGRSRTDTQYF.

V gene TRBV5-1 combines with J gene TRBJ2-7; TRBD1 aligns across 10 bases. The CDR3 runs to 15 residues. Per the germline V gene, CDR1 is SGHRS and CDR2 is YFSETQ. The J segment lost 1 base and the V segment lost 2 bases, leaving 3 bases of the junction unmatched. In nucleotides, the CDR3 is TGCGCCAGCAGCTTATGGGACAGGGGATCCTACGAGCAGTACTTC. Translation gives CASSLWDRGSYEQYF.

This clonotype has just a few counts. This rearrangement joins TRBV12-5 to TRBJ1-5; maybe TRBD1 (5 bases). Trimming took 6 bases from V and 4 from J, leaving 10 bases between them. CDR1 is LGHNT and CDR2 is FRNRAP in the germline V gene. The CDR3 is 13 residues long. In DNA, the CDR3 is TGTGCTAGTGGATCCCGGGGGAATCAGCCCCAGCATTTT. Translated, it gives CASGSRGNQPQHF.

The gene calls are TRBV15 and TRBJ2-2; no clear D. Germline loops: CDR1 LNHNV, CDR2 YYDKDF (reference sequence). CDR3 length: 14 residues. Trimming left V 0 bases short and J 4 bases short, with 6 bases between. The CDR3 loop is CATSRDFPTGELFF. As DNA, the CDR3 is TGTGCCACCAGCAGAGATTTCCCCACCGGGGAGCTGTTTTTT.

In this sample, this clonotype turned up a few times. This rearrangement joins TRBV30 to TRBJ2-5, with TRBD2 matching 8 bases. Germline V gene lookup returns CDR1 GTSNPN and CDR2 SVGIG (reference sequence). The CDR3 runs to 15 residues. V shed 0 bases and J 5 bases; nucleotides not matched to a gene: 8. The CDR3, as DNA: TGTGCCTGGAGTGTACAAGCGGGAGTTATGGAGACCCAGTACTTC. Translation: CAWSVQAGVMETQYF.

This chain joins TRBV29-1 and TRBJ2-1; a weak D match, TRBD2 (6 bases). CDR3 length: 15 amino acids. Germline values: CDR1 SQVTM, CDR2 ANQGSEA. Trimming removed 0 bases from V and 0 bases from J, with 9 bases in between. In DNA, the CDR3 is TGCAGCGTTGAAGAGCGGGGTAGCTCCTACAATGAGCAGTTCTTC. It encodes CSVEERGSSYNEQFF.

This clonotype was observed a few times. J is TRBJ1-4 and V is TRBV2; D not resolved. Germline lookup yields CDR1 SNHLY and CDR2 FYNNEI. V was cut by 3 bases and J by 7 bases, with 6 bases left in between. This CDR3 has 12 residues. The chain's CDR3 is CASSDRREKLFF. CDR3 DNA: TGTGCCAGCAGTGACAGGCGTGAAAAACTGTTTTTT.